This T cell receptor (beta chain) was observed in a study of blood T cell repertoires in COVID-19. Seattle's enrolled individuals joined amid active infection and were then monitored longitudinally. Germline V gene data show CDR1 as SGHRS and CDR2 as YFSETQ. This CDR3 comprises 14 residues. Germline trimming cut 3 bases from V and 5 bases from J; bases unmatched to any gene: 3. Authors' analysis steps: Amplification with reference gene primers provided the estimates of nucleated cell counts. Sequenced by immunoSEQ multiplex PCR; TCRdb stores in-frame clones only, minus some. The V and J calls and clone size come from that table; D and trimming were worked out from the DNA. The sample contains more than 45,000 clones, 87% of which appear only once.

This TCR came from a woman older than 75 with COVID-19, enrolled during active disease. The chain uses TRBV5-1 and TRBJ2-3; TRBD1 matches at 10 bases. The material sequenced was peripheral blood. CDR3 sequence (DNA): TGCGCCAGCAGCTCCTGGACAGGGGGAGATACGCAGTATTTT. This sequence encodes CASSSWTGGDTQYF.